This TCR beta chain appears in the sequencing data of a study of blood T cell repertoires in COVID-19. About the research overall: COVID-19 samples collected from the United States, Italy and Spain covered acute and convalescent phases. Nucleic acid was either cDNA or gDNA, and it came from T cells, B-cell-depleted T cells, or PBMCs.

The CDR3 sequence is 13 residues long. The V gene's germline CDR1 is SQVTM and CDR2 ANQGSEA. Trimming removed 5 bases from V and 4 bases from J; junction bases left unmatched: 5. Original data processing: Amplification from reference gene primers served as the basis for estimated nucleated cell counts. Libraries were prepared by immunoSEQ multiplex PCR; TCRdb keeps only in-frame clonotypes and omits some of them. V, J and clone size were drawn from that table, and D and trimming were deduced from the DNA. The sample carries some 100,000 clones, around 87% recorded once. This receptor was taken from a woman aged 25 to 39 with acute or convalescent COVID-19. The sequencing input was peripheral blood. The V gene is TRBV29-1, the J gene TRBJ1-5, with 7 positions matching TRBD1. In DNA, the CDR3 is TGCAGCGTTCCCGGACAGGCAAATCAGCCCCAGCATTTT. This gives the protein CSVPGQANQPQHF.